This T cell receptor (beta chain) was captured in a study of cytomegalovirus exposure and HLA in healthy donors. As for this clone: The junction does not match germline at one end; this may be a read error.

The V gene's germline CDR1 is SGHRS and CDR2 YFSETQ. This CDR3 spans 14 amino acids. In the PCR, 60 Vbeta and 13 Jbeta primers were used. The table came from immunoSEQ multiplex PCR; TCRdb's copy has only in-frame clones and leaves some out. The data hold roughly 130,000 clones, with about 76% observed a single time. The sequence was collected from a man aged 35 to 55 in good health and CMV-seropositive. This chain joins TRBV5-1 and TRBJ1-2; D not resolved. The sample consisted of PBMCs. The CDR3 DNA reads as TGCGCCAGCAGCTTGGATCTATCTAAATATGGCTACACCTTC. Translated, it gives CASSLDLSKYGYTF.